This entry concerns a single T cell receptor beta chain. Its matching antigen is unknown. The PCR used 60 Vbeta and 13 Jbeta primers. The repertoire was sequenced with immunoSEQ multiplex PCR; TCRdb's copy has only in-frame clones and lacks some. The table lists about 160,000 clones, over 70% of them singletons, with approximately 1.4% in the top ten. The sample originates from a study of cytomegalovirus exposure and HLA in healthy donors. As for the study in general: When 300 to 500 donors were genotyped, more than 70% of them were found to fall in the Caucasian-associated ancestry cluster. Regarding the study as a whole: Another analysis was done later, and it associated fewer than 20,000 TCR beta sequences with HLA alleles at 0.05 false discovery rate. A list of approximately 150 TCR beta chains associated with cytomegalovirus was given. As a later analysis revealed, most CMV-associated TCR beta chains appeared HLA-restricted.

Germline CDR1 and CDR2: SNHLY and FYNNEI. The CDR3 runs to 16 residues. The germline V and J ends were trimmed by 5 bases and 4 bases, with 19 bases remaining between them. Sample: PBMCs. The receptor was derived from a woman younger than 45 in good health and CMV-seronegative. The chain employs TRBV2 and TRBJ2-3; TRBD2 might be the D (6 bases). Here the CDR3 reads CASSFASSVVSDTQYF. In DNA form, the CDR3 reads TGTGCCAGCAGTTTTGCTTCTAGCGTAGTCTCAGATACGCAGTATTTT.